These 21 T cell receptor beta chains were sequenced from one sample in a study of prognosis after radiotherapy for stage I lung cancer. Genomic DNA was the source, and TCR beta CDR3 was amplified from it by two-round multiplex PCR. First-round PCR used primers specific to each TRBV and TRBJ gene. MiXCR, applied by TCRdb to the multiplex PCR reads, yields one record per CDR3 protein. The table lists 45,000 to 70,000 distinct CDR3 sequences, about 25% of them singletons. The sample here was PBMCs, taken before or after stereotactic body radiation therapy (not recorded which). Receptor source: a donor older than 45 with non-small cell lung cancer.

This clonotype was counted many times. V gene TRBV20-1 combines with J gene TRBJ1-1; 9 bases line up with TRBD1. The germline V gene encodes CDR1 DFQATT and CDR2 SNEGSKA (reference sequence). Trimming at V came to 4 bases and at J to 6 bases, leaving 3 bases not matched to a gene. The CDR3 loop spans 12 amino acids. CDR3 sequence reads: CSATTGGPEAFF. CDR3 DNA: TGCAGTGCTACTACAGGGGGCCCTGAAGCTTTCTTT.

Worth noting for this clonotype: This clone may be a read error of a much larger clone one base away. The chain links TRBV6-2 or TRBV6-3 to TRBJ2-2; 7 nucleotides agree with TRBD2. CDR1 is MNHEY and CDR2 is SVGEGT in the germline V gene. Losses at the gene ends were 6 bases for V and 9 bases for J; bases not matched to a gene: 25. CDR3 size: 19 residues. The CDR3 nucleotides are TGTGCCAGCAGCCGGAGGCGGGAGATTGGAATAGCGGTTTTCCGGGAGCTGTTTTTT. The encoded protein is CASSRRREIGIAVFRELFF.

The rearrangement joins TRBV28 to TRBJ2-6; no definite D call. In germline, CDR1 is MDHEN, CDR2 SYDVKM. Trimming took off 6 bases at V and 1 base at J, with 13 bases between the two ends. The CDR3 has 16 amino acids. The CDR3 reads CASSSHYGSGANVLTF. The CDR3, as DNA: TGTGCCAGCAGCTCCCACTATGGGTCTGGGGCCAACGTCCTGACTTTC.

Points on this clonotype: A single base is all that separates this from a far larger clone, so a read error is likely. V usage is TRBV25-1 and J usage is TRBJ2-3; D is possibly TRBD1 or TRBD2 (5 bases each). Germline V lookup: CDR1 MGHDK, CDR2 SYGVNS. The CDR3 has 14 amino acids. In DNA, the CDR3 is TGTGCCAGCAGCCCCAAGGGGAGCACAGATATGCAGTATTTT. It specifies CASSPKGSTDMQYF.

In regard to this clonotype: With a far larger clone one base away, a read error is the likely cause. V usage is TRBV6-1 and J usage is TRBJ1-1; unclear D gene. CDR3 length equals 13 residues. Germline-derived CDR1 and CDR2 are MNHNS and SASEGT. DNA for the CDR3: TGTGCCAGCAGTTACCAGGAGAACACTGAAGATTTCTTT. Its translation is CASSYQENTEDFF.

This clonotype was counted ten times or more. CDR3 DNA sequence: TGTGCCAGCAGTCCCCGGACATCGAGCTCCTACGAGCAGTACTTC. This encodes CASSPRTSSSYEQYF. The chain couples TRBV27 to TRBJ2-7; weak D call: TRBD1 (5 bases). The CDR3 contains 15 residues. V lost 5 bases and J lost 0, with 14 bases in between. Germline V CDR1 and CDR2: MNHEY, SMNVEV (reference sequence).

This clonotype was seen many times. The chain uses TRBV20-1 and TRBJ1-2; D unresolved. This CDR3 contains 12 residues. V lost 7 bases to trimming and J lost 3 bases, with 12 bases between them. Germline-derived CDR1 and CDR2 are DFQATT and SNEGSKA (reference sequence). The CDR3 region has the DNA TGCAGTGGAGGAGGGAGAGACTATGGCTACACCTTC. Its protein is CSGGGRDYGYTF.

This clonotype has ten or more counts. This chain links TRBV27 with TRBJ1-2; the match to TRBD1 covers 12 bases. With 6 bases clipped from V and 8 bases from J, the junction kept 22 bases outside the gene matches. Looked up from germline, CDR1 is MNHEY and CDR2 is SMNVEV (reference sequence). The CDR3 length is 19 residues. The CDR3 coding sequence is TGTGCCAGCAGAGTATCACCGGGTGGGACAGGGGGCCAGGTGGGCGGCTACACCTTC. Translated, it gives CASRVSPGGTGGQVGGYTF.

To note about this clonotype: Relative to the germline gene, one junction end is altered; a read error may explain this. The chain employs TRBV19 and TRBJ1-2, with 7 bases matching TRBD1. The CDR3 sequence is 16 residues long. CDR1 is LNHDA, CDR2 SQIVND, per germline (reference sequence). The CDR3 sequence: CAGSIQQPQQGHGYIF. The DNA for the CDR3 is TGTGCCGGTAGTATCCAGCAACCGCAACAGGGGCATGGCTACATCTTC.

At least ten counts were recorded for this clonotype. V and J are TRBV20-1 and TRBJ1-1; 9 bases agree with TRBD1. Germline CDR1 is DFQATT and CDR2 is SNEGSKA (reference sequence). The trim removed 2 bases at V and 3 bases at J, leaving 13 bases unmatched. CDR3 length: 17 residues. The CDR3, as DNA: TGCAGTGCTAGATCCGTCAAACAGGACAGGGGATACACTGAAGCTTTCTTT. Residues: CSARSVKQDRGYTEAFF.

The chain combines TRBV12-3 or TRBV12-4 with TRBJ2-3, with D unclear. V dropped 10 bases and J dropped 0 bases, with 11 bases sitting between them. The CDR3 is 13 residues long. The CDR3 DNA sequence: TGTGCCACCTCCACGACGAGCACAGATACGCAGTATTTT. Encoded protein: CATSTTSTDTQYF.

This clonotype was seen ten or more times. The gene calls are TRBV29-1 and TRBJ2-2; D is perhaps TRBD2 (6 bases). The CDR3 is made up of 12 amino acids. Germline lookup yields CDR1 SQVTM and CDR2 ANQGSEA. In DNA form, the CDR3 reads TGCGGGATGGGGGGTGACACCGGGGAGCTGTTTTTT. As protein: CGMGGDTGELFF.

This chain connects TRBV18 to TRBJ1-5; the D gene is possibly TRBD1 (5 bases). V gave up 4 bases and J gave up 3 bases, with 13 bases separating them. The CDR3 length is 15 residues. Per germline, CDR1 KGHSH and CDR2 LQKENI. The CDR3 spells CASSLQEFDNQPQHF. The DNA for the CDR3 is TGTGCCAGCTCACTACAGGAATTTGACAATCAGCCCCAGCATTTT.

This clonotype was recorded at least ten times. V is TRBV3-1 and J is TRBJ1-1; 7 positions agree with TRBD1. The CDR3 consists of 15 residues. Trimming at V came to 4 bases and at J to 5 bases, leaving 10 bases not matched to a gene. The V gene's germline CDR1 is LGHDT and CDR2 YNNKEL (reference sequence). The CDR3 spells CASSPISGTATEAFF. Written as DNA, the CDR3 is TGTGCCAGCAGCCCAATCTCCGGGACAGCGACTGAAGCTTTCTTT.

Turning to this clonotype: Just one base apart from a much larger clone, this may be a read error. The genes are TRBV4-3 and TRBJ2-7; 8 nucleotides match TRBD2. This CDR3 contains 15 residues. Germline V gene data show CDR1 as LGHNA and CDR2 as YSLEER. CDR3 sequence reads: CASRQDYRGGSEQYF. The CDR3 DNA reads as TGCGCCAGCAGACAAGATTACCGGGGGGGGTCCGAGCAATACTTC.

This clonotype was seen at least ten times. The CDR3 DNA follows: TGCAGTGCTAGCGAGGGACGGAGCGAGCAGTACTTC. As protein: CSASEGRSEQYF. This rearrangement joins TRBV20-1 to TRBJ2-7; D possibly matches TRBD1 or TRBD2 (5 bases each). V lost 3 bases and J 6 bases, leaving 12 bases between the germline ends. Germline lookup yields CDR1 DFQATT and CDR2 SNEGSKA (reference sequence). The CDR3 runs 12 residues.

This clonotype was counted only a few times. V gene TRBV2 combines with J gene TRBJ1-1; TRBD1 aligns across 10 bases. Germline trimming cut 7 bases from V and 6 bases from J; bases unmatched to any gene: 8. There are 14 residues in the CDR3. CDR1 SNHLY and CDR2 FYNNEI come from the germline V gene. The CDR3 region has the DNA TGTGCCAGCACCTCCCAGACAGGGGGCCCTGAAGCTTTCTTT. The encoded protein is CASTSQTGGPEAFF.

This clonotype was observed many times. This rearrangement joins TRBV9 to TRBJ1-4, with D maybe TRBD1 (5 bases). The ends were cut back, 6 bases at V and 5 bases at J, with 17 bases in the middle. This CDR3 is 15 amino acids long. Germline assignment: CDR1 SGDLS and CDR2 YYNGEE. CDR3 in amino acids: CASTPFLGGNEKLFF. Written as DNA, the CDR3 is TGTGCCAGCACCCCCTTCTTGGGGGGAAATGAAAAACTGTTTTTT.

This clonotype has at least ten counts. The rearrangement uses TRBV12-3 or TRBV12-4 and TRBJ1-4, with D possibly matching TRBD1 (6 bases). This CDR3 region has 16 residues. The germline V and J ends were trimmed by 6 bases and 0 bases, with 14 bases remaining between them. The CDR3 nucleotides are TGTGCCAGCAGCGGTACAGGGATTGCAACTAATGAAAAACTGTTTTTT. This gives the protein CASSGTGIATNEKLFF.

This clonotype was picked up a small number of times. The gene calls are TRBV20-1 and TRBJ2-2; TRBD2 agrees at 9 bases. Trimming took 3 bases from V and 1 from J; bases not matched to a gene: 15. The CDR3 consists of 19 residues. CDR1 and CDR2 (germline): DFQATT, SNEGSKA (reference sequence). For the CDR3, the DNA is TGCAGTGCTAGGCCCCCTAACCGCGGGGGGGCGATGAACACCGGGGAGCTGTTTTTT. The encoded protein is CSARPPNRGGAMNTGELFF.

This clonotype has just a few counts. The CDR3 sequence is CASSLIANTNTEAFF. Written as DNA, the CDR3 is TGTGCCAGCAGCCTGATAGCGAACACGAACACTGAAGCTTTCTTT. This rearrangement joins TRBV5-4 to TRBJ1-1; D remains unclear. CDR3 size: 15 residues. The V gene's germline CDR1 is SGHNT and CDR2 YYREEE (reference sequence). Trimming shortened V by 4 bases and J by 1 base, and 14 bases separated the two germline ends.